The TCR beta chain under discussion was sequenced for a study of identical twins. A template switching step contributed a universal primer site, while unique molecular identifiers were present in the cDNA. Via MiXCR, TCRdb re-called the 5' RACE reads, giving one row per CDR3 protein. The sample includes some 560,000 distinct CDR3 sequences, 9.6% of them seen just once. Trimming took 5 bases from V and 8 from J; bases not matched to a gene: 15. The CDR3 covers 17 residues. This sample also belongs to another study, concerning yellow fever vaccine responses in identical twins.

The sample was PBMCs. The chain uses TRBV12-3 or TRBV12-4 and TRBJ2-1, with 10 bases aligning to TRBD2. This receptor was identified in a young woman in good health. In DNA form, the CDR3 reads TGTGCCAGCAGTATAGGGACTAGCGTAATTGGAGGCGATGAGCAGTTCTTC. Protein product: CASSIGTSVIGGDEQFF.